The entry below describes one TCR beta chain. This sample was taken from a study of glioma-infiltrating T cells after dendritic cell vaccination. On the study more broadly: Autologous tumor lysate-pulsed dendritic cell vaccination was given between about 2003 and 2013.

Isocitrate dehydrogenase mutation was absent in all glioblastoma patients. The germline CDR1 and CDR2 sequences are GTSNPN and SVGIG (reference sequence). Deletions cut 0 bases from V and 4 bases from J, with 12 bases between. CDR3 length: 15 residues. Only in-frame clones appear in the TCRdb table, and some are missing; sequencing was by immunoSEQ multiplex PCR. The data show 100,000 or so clones, with around 86% seen just once and 15% to 19% held by the top ten. The sequence was obtained from a human donor with glioblastoma. The chain employs TRBV30 and TRBJ2-2, with D perhaps TRBD2 (5 bases). The input for sequencing was blood, taken before dendritic cell vaccination. The CDR3 spells CAWSVTRAGTGELFF. The CDR3 DNA is TGTGCCTGGAGTGTAACGAGGGCCGGCACCGGGGAGCTGTTTTTT.